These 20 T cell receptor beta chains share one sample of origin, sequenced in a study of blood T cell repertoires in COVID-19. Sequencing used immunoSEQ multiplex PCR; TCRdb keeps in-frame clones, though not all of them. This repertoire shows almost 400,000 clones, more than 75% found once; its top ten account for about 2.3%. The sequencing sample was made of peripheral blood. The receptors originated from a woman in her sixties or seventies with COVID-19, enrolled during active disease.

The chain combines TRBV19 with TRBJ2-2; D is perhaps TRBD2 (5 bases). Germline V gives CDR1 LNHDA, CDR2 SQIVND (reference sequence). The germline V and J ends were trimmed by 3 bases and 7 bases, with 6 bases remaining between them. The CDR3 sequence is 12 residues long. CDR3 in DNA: TGTGCCAGTAGTATTCGGGGCGGGGAGCTGTTTTTT. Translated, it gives CASSIRGGELFF.

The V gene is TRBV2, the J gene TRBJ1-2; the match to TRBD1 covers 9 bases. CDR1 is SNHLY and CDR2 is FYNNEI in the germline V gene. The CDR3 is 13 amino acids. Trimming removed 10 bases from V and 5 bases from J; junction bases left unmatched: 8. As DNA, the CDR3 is TGTGCCACGAGAGCGGGACAGGGTTATGGCTACACCTTC. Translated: CATRAGQGYGYTF. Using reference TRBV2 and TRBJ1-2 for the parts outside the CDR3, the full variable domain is EPEVTQTPSHQVTQMGQEVILRCVPISNHLYFYWYRQILGQKVEFLVSFYNNEISEKSEIFDDQFSVERPDGSNFTLKIRSTKLEDSAMYFCATRAGQGYGYTFGSGTRLTVV.

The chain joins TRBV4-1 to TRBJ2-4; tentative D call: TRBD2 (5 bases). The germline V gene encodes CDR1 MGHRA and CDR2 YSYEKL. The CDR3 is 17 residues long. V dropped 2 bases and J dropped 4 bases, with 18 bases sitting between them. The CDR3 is CASSQTEGRVGKNIQYF. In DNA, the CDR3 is TGCGCCAGCAGCCAAACAGAAGGGCGGGTAGGGAAAAACATTCAGTACTTC.

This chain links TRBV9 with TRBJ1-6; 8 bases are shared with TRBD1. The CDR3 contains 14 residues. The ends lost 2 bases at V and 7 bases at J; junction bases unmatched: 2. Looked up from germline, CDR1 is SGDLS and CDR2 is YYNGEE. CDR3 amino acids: CASSVRTGNSPLHF. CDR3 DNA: TGTGCCAGCAGCGTTAGGACAGGGAATTCACCCCTCCACTTT.

In nucleotides, the CDR3 is TGCGCCAGCAGCCTCGGGACAGGTCAACGTTGGGATGAGCAGTTCTTC. Translating gives CASSLGTGQRWDEQFF. The chain couples TRBV5-1 to TRBJ2-1; 8 bases are a match to TRBD1. Trimming at V came to 4 bases and at J to 8 bases, leaving 14 bases not matched to a gene. Germline assignment: CDR1 SGHRS and CDR2 YFSETQ. This CDR3 region has 16 residues.

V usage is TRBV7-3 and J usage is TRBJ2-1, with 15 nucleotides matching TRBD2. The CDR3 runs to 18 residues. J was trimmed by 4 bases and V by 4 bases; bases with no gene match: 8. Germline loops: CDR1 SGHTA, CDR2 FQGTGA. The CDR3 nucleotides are TGTGCCAGCAGCTCCAGGACTAGCGGGGGGGATTTTTACAATGAGCAGTTCTTC. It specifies CASSSRTSGGDFYNEQFF.

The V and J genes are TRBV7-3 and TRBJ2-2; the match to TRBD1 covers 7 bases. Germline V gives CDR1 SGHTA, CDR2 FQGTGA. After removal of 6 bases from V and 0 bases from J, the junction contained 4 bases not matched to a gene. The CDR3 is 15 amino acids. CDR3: CASRMGQTNTGELFF. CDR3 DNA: TGTGCCAGCAGGATGGGACAGACGAACACCGGGGAGCTGTTTTTT. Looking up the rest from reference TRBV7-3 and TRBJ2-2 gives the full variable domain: GAGVSQTPSNKVTEKGKYVELRCDPISGHTALYWYRQSLGQGPEFLIYFQGTGAADDSGLPNDRFFAVRPEGSVSTLKIQRTERGDSAVYLCASRMGQTNTGELFFGEGSRLTVL.

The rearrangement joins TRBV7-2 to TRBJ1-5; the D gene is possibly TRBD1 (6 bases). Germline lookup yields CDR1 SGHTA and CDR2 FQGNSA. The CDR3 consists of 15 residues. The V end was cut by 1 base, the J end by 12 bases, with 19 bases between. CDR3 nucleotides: TGTGCCAGCAGCTTAGTAGGGCAGGGGAGTCTGGGCCAGCATTTT. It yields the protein CASSLVGQGSLGQHF.

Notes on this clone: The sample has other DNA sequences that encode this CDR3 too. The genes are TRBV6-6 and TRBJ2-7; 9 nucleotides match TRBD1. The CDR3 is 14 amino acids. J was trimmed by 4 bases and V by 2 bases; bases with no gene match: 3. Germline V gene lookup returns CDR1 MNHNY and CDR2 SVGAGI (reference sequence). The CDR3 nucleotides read TGTGCCAGCAGTTACGGGACAGGGACGTACGAGCAGTACTTC. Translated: CASSYGTGTYEQYF.

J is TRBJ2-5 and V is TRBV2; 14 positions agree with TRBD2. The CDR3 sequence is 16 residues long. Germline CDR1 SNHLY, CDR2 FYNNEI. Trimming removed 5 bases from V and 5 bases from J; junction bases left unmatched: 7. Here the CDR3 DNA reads TGTGCCAGCAGTCACCGACTAGCGGGGGGGCGGGAGACCCAGTACTTC. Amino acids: CASSHRLAGGRETQYF.

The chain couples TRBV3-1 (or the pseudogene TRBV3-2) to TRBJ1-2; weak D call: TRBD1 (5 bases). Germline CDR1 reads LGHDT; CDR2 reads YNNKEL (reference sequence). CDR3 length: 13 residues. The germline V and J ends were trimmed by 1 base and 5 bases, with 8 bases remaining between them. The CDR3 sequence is CASSQGQQYGYTF. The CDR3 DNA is TGTGCCAGCAGCCAAGGACAGCAATATGGCTACACCTTC.

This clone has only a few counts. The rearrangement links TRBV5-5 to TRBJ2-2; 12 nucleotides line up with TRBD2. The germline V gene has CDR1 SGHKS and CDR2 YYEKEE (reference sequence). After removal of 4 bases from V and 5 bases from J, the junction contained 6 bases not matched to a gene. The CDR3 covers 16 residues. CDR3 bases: TGTGCCAGCAGCCCTGGACTAGCGGGGCGAACCGGGGAGCTGTTTTTT. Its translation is CASSPGLAGRTGELFF.

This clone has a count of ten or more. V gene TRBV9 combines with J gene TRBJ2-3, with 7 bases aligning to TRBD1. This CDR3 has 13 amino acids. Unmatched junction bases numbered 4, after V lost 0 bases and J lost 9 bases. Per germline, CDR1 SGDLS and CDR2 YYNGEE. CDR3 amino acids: CASSVGGQDTQYF. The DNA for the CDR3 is TGTGCCAGCAGCGTAGGCGGACAGGACACGCAGTATTTT.

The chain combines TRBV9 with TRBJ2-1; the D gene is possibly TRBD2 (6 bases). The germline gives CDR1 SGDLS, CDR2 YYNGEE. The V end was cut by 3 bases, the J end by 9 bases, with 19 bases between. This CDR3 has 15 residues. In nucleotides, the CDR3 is TGTGCCAGCAGCGCGCGGGACGCAGGTCGCCTTGAGCAGTTCTTC. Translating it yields CASSARDAGRLEQFF.

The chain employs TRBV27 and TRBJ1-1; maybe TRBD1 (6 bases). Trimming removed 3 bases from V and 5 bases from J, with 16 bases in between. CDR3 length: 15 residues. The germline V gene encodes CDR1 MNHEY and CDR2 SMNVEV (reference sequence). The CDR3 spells CASSLNPRGRTEAFF. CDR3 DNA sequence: TGTGCCAGCAGTTTGAACCCCAGGGGAAGGACTGAAGCTTTCTTT.

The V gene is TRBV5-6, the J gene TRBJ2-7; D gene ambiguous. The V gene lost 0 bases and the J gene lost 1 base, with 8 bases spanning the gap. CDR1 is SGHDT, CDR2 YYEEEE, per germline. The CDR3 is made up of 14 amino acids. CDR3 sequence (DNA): TGTGCCAGCAGCTTGGATCTCGTTTCCTACGAGCAGTACTTC. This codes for CASSLDLVSYEQYF.

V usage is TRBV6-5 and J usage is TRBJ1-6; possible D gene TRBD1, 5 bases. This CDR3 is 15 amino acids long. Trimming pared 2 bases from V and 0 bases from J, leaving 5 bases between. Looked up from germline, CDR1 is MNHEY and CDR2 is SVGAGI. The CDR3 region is CASSYTGSYNSPLHF. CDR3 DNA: TGTGCCAGCAGTTACACAGGCTCCTATAATTCACCCCTCCACTTT.

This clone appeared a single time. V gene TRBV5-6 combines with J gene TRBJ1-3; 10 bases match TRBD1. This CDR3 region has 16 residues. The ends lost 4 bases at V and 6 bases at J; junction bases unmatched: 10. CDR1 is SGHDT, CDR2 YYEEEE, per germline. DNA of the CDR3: TGTGCCAGCAGCAAGAACCGGGACAGGGGTATAAACACCATATATTTT. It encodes CASSKNRDRGINTIYF.

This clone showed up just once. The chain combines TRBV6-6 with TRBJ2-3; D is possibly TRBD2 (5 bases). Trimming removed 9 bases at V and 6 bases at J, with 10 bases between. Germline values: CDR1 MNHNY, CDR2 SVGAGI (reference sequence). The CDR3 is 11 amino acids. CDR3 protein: CASLLVDTQYF. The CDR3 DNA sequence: TGTGCCAGTCTACTAGTGGATACGCAGTATTTT.

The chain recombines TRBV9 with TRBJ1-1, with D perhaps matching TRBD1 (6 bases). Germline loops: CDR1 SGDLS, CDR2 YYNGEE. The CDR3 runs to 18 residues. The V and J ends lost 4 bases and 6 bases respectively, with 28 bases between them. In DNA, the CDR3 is TGTGCCAGCAGCCCTGCGGGGGCAGGGGTGACCCCCATCGCTGAAGCTTTCTTT. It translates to CASSPAGAGVTPIAEAFF.